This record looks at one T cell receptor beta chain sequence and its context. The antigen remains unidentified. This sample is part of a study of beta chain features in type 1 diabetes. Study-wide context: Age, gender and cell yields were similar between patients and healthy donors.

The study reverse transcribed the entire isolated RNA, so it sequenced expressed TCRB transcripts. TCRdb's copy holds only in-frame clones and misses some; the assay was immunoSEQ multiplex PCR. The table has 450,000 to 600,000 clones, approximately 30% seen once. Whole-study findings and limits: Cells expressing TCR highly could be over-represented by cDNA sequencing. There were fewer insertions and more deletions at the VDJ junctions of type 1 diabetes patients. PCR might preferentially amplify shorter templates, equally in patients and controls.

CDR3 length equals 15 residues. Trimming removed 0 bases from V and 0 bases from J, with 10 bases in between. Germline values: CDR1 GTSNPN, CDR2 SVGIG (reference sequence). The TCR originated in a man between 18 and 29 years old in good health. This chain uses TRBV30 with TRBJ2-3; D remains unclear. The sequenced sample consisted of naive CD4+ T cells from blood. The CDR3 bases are TGTGCCTGGAGTGTCAGCGACGTTAGCACAGATACGCAGTATTTT. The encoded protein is CAWSVSDVSTDTQYF. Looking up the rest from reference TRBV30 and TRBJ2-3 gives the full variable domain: SQTIHQWPATLVQPVGSPLSLECTVEGTSNPNLYWYRQAAGRGLQLLFYSVGIGQISSEVPQNLSASRPQDRQFILSSKKLLLSDSGFYLCAWSVSDVSTDTQYFGPGTRLTVL.